The 9 T cell receptor beta chains presented below share a single source sample, sequenced in a study of cytomegalovirus exposure and HLA in healthy donors. Vbeta (60) and Jbeta (13) primers were used in the PCR. Method: immunoSEQ multiplex PCR; TCRdb's copy keeps in-frame clones and lacks some. Here the sample spans approximately 140,000 clones, about four fifths being singletons. Specimen: PBMCs. The receptors come from a human donor in good health.

This clone has just a few counts. The chain has TRBV4-2 and TRBJ2-2, with 9 bases aligning to TRBD2. Germline loops: CDR1 LGHNA, CDR2 YNFKEQ. V shed 1 base, J shed 7 bases, and the junction held 10 bases outside the gene matches. The length of the CDR3 is 17 residues. The CDR3 nucleotides read TGTGCCAGCAGCCAAGGTTCCAGCGGGGGGATTGGCGGGGAGCTGTTTTTT. As protein: CASSQGSSGGIGGELFF.

The J gene is TRBJ2-7, the V gene TRBV7-2, with D perhaps TRBD1 (6 bases). Per germline, CDR1 SGHTA and CDR2 FQGNSA. Trimming cost V 2 bases and J 2 bases, with 7 bases left between them. The CDR3 is 13 residues long. CDR3 in amino acids: CASSLTGTYEQYF. CDR3 nucleotides: TGTGCCAGCAGCTTAACAGGGACCTACGAGCAGTACTTC.

This chain uses TRBV11-2 with TRBJ2-5; TRBD2 matches 9 bases. The ends lost 5 bases at V and 5 bases at J; junction bases unmatched: 21. The CDR3 loop spans 19 amino acids. Per the germline V gene, CDR1 is SGHAT and CDR2 is FQNNGV. CDR3 DNA sequence: TGTGCCAGCAGCCCTGGGTCGGCTAGCGGGAAGAGATCTCGGGAGACCCAGTACTTC. It is translated as CASSPGSASGKRSRETQYF.

The CDR3 DNA follows: TGTGCCAGCAGTTCTCGGACTCTCTACGAGCAGTACTTC. This sequence encodes CASSSRTLYEQYF. The V call is TRBV28, the J call TRBJ2-7; a weak D match, TRBD2 (5 bases). The germline gives CDR1 MDHEN, CDR2 SYDVKM. The CDR3 sequence is 13 residues long. V lost 4 bases and J 3 bases, leaving 10 bases between the germline ends.

V usage is TRBV5-5 and J usage is TRBJ1-2, with D maybe TRBD1 (5 bases). Deletions cut 0 bases from V and 2 bases from J, with 5 bases between. There are 13 residues in the CDR3. Germline lookup yields CDR1 SGHKS and CDR2 YYEKEE (reference sequence). The CDR3 region is CASSLDRNYGYTF. CDR3 bases: TGTGCCAGCAGCTTGGACAGGAACTATGGCTACACCTTC.

V usage is TRBV14 and J usage is TRBJ2-3, with 9 bases that match TRBD2. Germline CDR1 SGHDN, CDR2 FVKESK. The CDR3 sequence is 16 residues long. V was pared by 5 bases and J by 0 bases, with 6 bases of the junction left unmatched. The CDR3 is CASSSRLAVSTDTQYF. The CDR3 bases are TGTGCCAGCAGCTCCCGACTAGCGGTTAGCACAGATACGCAGTATTTT.

The genes are TRBV28 and TRBJ1-4, with 8 bases matching TRBD1. V was clipped by 6 bases and J by 8 bases; unmatched bases: 8. The CDR3 loop spans 14 amino acids. The germline V gene has CDR1 MDHEN and CDR2 SYDVKM. The CDR3: CASRDQGAGEKLFF. As DNA, the CDR3 is TGTGCCAGCAGGGATCAGGGGGCCGGAGAAAAACTGTTTTTT.

The genes are TRBV6-1 and TRBJ2-3, with a tentative D call TRBD2 (5 bases). CDR3 length: 15 residues. V was cut by 1 base and J by 3 bases, with 11 bases left in between. Germline V gives CDR1 MNHNS, CDR2 SASEGT. This CDR3 reads CASSEGSGYTDTQYF. CDR3 bases: TGTGCCAGCAGTGAAGGTTCGGGGTATACAGATACGCAGTATTTT.

This clone was seen a single time. The CDR3 is CASSPDSFHTEAFF. CDR3 coding DNA: TGTGCCAGCTCACCTGACAGTTTCCACACTGAAGCTTTCTTT. V usage is TRBV18 and J usage is TRBJ1-1; possible D gene TRBD1, 5 bases. The CDR3 length is 14 residues. The germline V gene has CDR1 KGHSH and CDR2 LQKENI. Trimming took 3 bases from V and 3 from J, leaving 11 bases between them.